This T cell receptor (beta chain) derives from a study of blood T cell repertoires in COVID-19. This CDR3 spans 15 amino acids. The germline gives CDR1 SGHRS, CDR2 YFSETQ. V was pared by 1 base and J by 9 bases, with 16 bases between. As handled by the study authors: The assay estimated nucleated cells by amplifying reference gene primers. Generated by immunoSEQ multiplex PCR, the TCRdb table keeps only in-frame clones and is missing some. Clone size and V and J calls were adopted from that table, with D and trimming inferred from the DNA. Among fewer than 500,000 clones, over 75% were seen once, and the ten largest hold under 1.5%.

The specimen sequenced was PBMCs or T cells enriched from blood (not recorded which). This sequence joins TRBV5-1 and TRBJ2-2, with a weak D call TRBD1 (5 bases). This receptor was taken from a man aged 25 to 40 who had recovered from COVID-19. The CDR3 sequence: CASSLSDTLPRELFF. The DNA of the CDR3 is TGCGCCAGCAGCTTGTCGGACACCCTCCCACGGGAGCTGTTTTTT.